The 3 T cell receptor beta chains below come from one sample, sequenced in a study of beta chain features in type 1 diabetes. The authors reverse transcribed all of the isolated RNA, so sequencing captured expressed TCRB transcripts. Here immunoSEQ multiplex PCR was the method, and the copy in TCRdb shows in-frame clones only, minus some. The sample shows roughly 12,000 clones, 35% to 55% of them seen only once. Sample: stem cell memory CD4+ T cells from blood. Receptors originate from a man aged 18 to 30 in good health.

The genes are TRBV27 and TRBJ1-1, with 9 bases identical to TRBD1. The trim removed 5 bases at V and 1 base at J, leaving 5 bases unmatched. This CDR3 spans 15 amino acids. Germline V gene lookup returns CDR1 MNHEY and CDR2 SMNVEV (reference sequence). The CDR3 DNA reads as TGTGCCAGCAGTGGAACAGGGGGCCGGAACACTGAAGCTTTCTTT. This encodes CASSGTGGRNTEAFF.

In its sample, this clone was seen once. The V and J genes are TRBV11-3 and TRBJ2-2; 8 bases agree with TRBD2. In germline, CDR1 is SGHNT, CDR2 YENEEA. The CDR3 totals 15 residues. With V trimmed by 4 bases and J by 0 bases, 1 base remained unmatched. CDR3 sequence reads: CASSYGGANTGELFF. DNA for the CDR3: TGTGCCAGCAGCTACGGGGGGGCGAACACCGGGGAGCTGTTTTTT.

The chain combines TRBV29-1 with TRBJ2-6, with 7 bases that match TRBD1. The CDR3 consists of 17 residues. Trimming took 0 bases from V and 2 from J; bases not matched to a gene: 7. From germline, CDR1 is SQVTM and CDR2 ANQGSEA. The CDR3 coding sequence is TGCAGCGTTGAAGATCTAAGGGGGCGCCCTGGGGCCAACGTCCTGACTTTC. This codes for CSVEDLRGRPGANVLTF.